This is a list of T cell receptor beta chains from one sample in a study of blood T cell repertoires in COVID-19. Measured with immunoSEQ multiplex PCR; TCRdb has only the in-frame clones, and not every one. The table lists roughly 120,000 clones, 87% of them singletons. The sample consisted of peripheral blood. The receptors originated from a woman between 65 and 79 years old with acute or convalescent COVID-19. CDR3s include the opening cysteine and the closing phenylalanine or tryptophan. The order of the fields is J gene, clone size, V gene, D gene, CDR3 protein, CDR3 DNA. The D gene is left open where the match is weak. Rows may omit the clone size; those that give it use once, few, many or a size class.

TRBJ1-5,NA,TRBV7-2,NA,CASSRGERENQPQHF,TGTGCCAGCAGCCGGGGAGAACGGGAAAATCAGCCCCAGCATTTT
TRBJ2-7,NA,TRBV6-1,NA,CASSESRYEQYF,TGTGCCAGCAGTGAATCTCGGTACGAGCAGTACTTC
TRBJ1-1,NA,TRBV28,TRBD1,CASSSGTGLNTEAFF,TGTGCCAGCAGTTCCGGGACAGGGCTAAACACTGAAGCTTTCTTT
TRBJ2-3,once,TRBV29-1,NA,CSEGWGADTQYF,TGCAGTGAGGGGTGGGGGGCAGATACGCAGTATTTT
TRBJ1-6,NA,TRBV2,NA,CASSGGVGGQGNSPLHF,TGTGCCAGCAGTGGGGGAGTAGGGGGTCAAGGGAATTCACCCCTCCACTTT
TRBJ2-1,NA,TRBV10-1,NA,CASSVGGGAYNEQFF,TGCGCCAGCAGTGTTGGAGGGGGGGCTTACAATGAGCAGTTCTTC
TRBJ2-5,NA,TRBV4-1,NA,CASSRTLRVGQETQYF,TGCGCCAGCAGCCGGACGTTGAGGGTGGGTCAAGAGACCCAGTACTTC
TRBJ2-3,NA,TRBV30,TRBD1,CASSGTGGRVNTQYF,TGTGCCTCCTCCGGGACAGGGGGCAGGGTGAATACGCAGTATTTT
TRBJ2-7,NA,TRBV5-4,TRBD1,CASSSRWTGTYEEQYF,TGTGCCAGCAGCTCCCGGTGGACAGGGACCTACGAGGAGCAGTACTTC
TRBJ1-1,NA,TRBV5-8,NA,CASSFERGNTEAFF,TGTGCCAGCAGCTTCGAACGAGGGAACACTGAAGCTTTCTTT
TRBJ2-7,NA,TRBV6-1,TRBD1,CASSEEGGLYEQYF,TGTGCCAGCAGTGAAGAAGGGGGCCTCTACGAGCAGTACTTC
TRBJ2-5,NA,TRBV18,NA,CASSPRSQETQYF,TGTGCCAGCTCACCGCGATCCCAAGAGACCCAGTACTTC
TRBJ2-7,NA,TRBV6-1,TRBD2,CASSERGSGGPSSSYEQYF,TGTGCCAGCAGTGAACGAGGTAGCGGGGGGCCTTCCTCCTCCTACGAGCAGTACTTC